Below, 18 T cell receptor beta chains from the same sample are listed, as sequenced in a study of T cells in localized non-small cell lung cancer. Profiled with immunoSEQ multiplex PCR; TCRdb holds only in-frame clones, not every one. The data contain under 70,000 clones, roughly 88% of them singletons. The specimen comprised peripheral blood, sampled before any cancer treatment. These receptors were obtained from a woman between 35 and 75 years old with stage I lung adenocarcinoma.

This clone was detected only a few times. The chain combines TRBV2 with TRBJ1-1; D is uncertain. This CDR3 is 14 amino acids long. From germline, CDR1 is SNHLY and CDR2 FYNNEI. V was shortened by 7 bases and J by 6 bases, with 18 bases between the two germline ends. In DNA, the CDR3 is TGTGCCAGCATCCCGGACGGAGTAGCCTCTGAAGCTTTCTTT. Translating it yields CASIPDGVASEAFF.

The gene calls are TRBV6-1 and TRBJ1-2; a possible D gene is TRBD1 (6 bases). Germline V lookup: CDR1 MNHNS, CDR2 SASEGT. The CDR3 spans 14 residues. The V end was cut by 6 bases, the J end by 2 bases, with 13 bases between. The CDR3 loop is CASRLEQGNYGYTF. The CDR3 bases are TGTGCCAGCAGGCTAGAGCAGGGGAACTATGGCTACACCTTC.

This clone was observed a single time. The rearrangement joins TRBV29-1 to TRBJ1-1; TRBD1 is a possible D gene (6 bases). The CDR3 has 11 amino acids. Germline-derived CDR1 and CDR2 are SQVTM and ANQGSEA. CDR3 DNA: TGCGGGGGGGGGCAGAACACTGAAGCTTTCTTT. Protein product: CGGGQNTEAFF.

The J gene is TRBJ2-1, the V gene TRBV2, with 12 bases that match TRBD2. Trimming at V came to 8 bases and at J to 1 base, leaving 3 bases not matched to a gene. Germline CDR1 and CDR2: SNHLY and FYNNEI. This CDR3 has 15 residues. The chain's CDR3 is CASGLAGISYNEQFF. CDR3 in DNA: TGTGCCAGCGGACTAGCGGGAATTTCCTACAATGAGCAGTTCTTC.

The chain links TRBV11-2 to TRBJ2-2; tentatively, D is TRBD1 or TRBD2 (5 bases each). CDR1 and CDR2 from the germline V gene are SGHAT and FQNNGV. The CDR3 is made up of 14 amino acids. The V and J ends lost 2 bases and 6 bases respectively, with 10 bases between them. CDR3 DNA sequence: TGTGCCAGCAGCTTATATAAGGGACCCGGGGAGCTGTTTTTT. Translated: CASSLYKGPGELFF. Filled out from reference TRBV11-2 and TRBJ2-2, the complete variable domain reads EAGVAQSPRYKIIEKRQSVAFWCNPISGHATLYWYQQILGQGPKLLIQFQNNGVVDDSQLPKDRFSAERLKGVDSTLKIQPAKLEDSAVYLCASSLYKGPGELFFGEGSRLTVL.

This clone was seen only once. J is TRBJ2-7 and V is TRBV28; 12 nucleotides line up with TRBD1. V lost 3 bases to trimming and J lost 5 bases; unmatched junction nucleotides: 5. The germline gives CDR1 MDHEN, CDR2 SYDVKM. The CDR3 loop spans 15 amino acids. CDR3 DNA: TGTGCCAGCAGTTTGTCGGGACAGGGGGCCCACGAGCAGTACTTC. Encoded protein: CASSLSGQGAHEQYF.

The chain is built from TRBV10-2 and TRBJ2-3, with 11 nucleotides matching TRBD2. The CDR3 spans 15 residues. With V trimmed by 4 bases and J by 4 bases, 4 bases remained unmatched. Germline assignment: CDR1 WSHSY and CDR2 SAAADI. This chain's CDR3 is CASSAVAGGPDTQYF. For the CDR3, the DNA is TGCGCCAGCAGTGCCGTAGCGGGGGGGCCAGATACGCAGTATTTT.

The rearrangement uses TRBV9 and TRBJ2-2; no reliable D call. The germline gives CDR1 SGDLS, CDR2 YYNGEE. This CDR3 contains 17 residues. Between the trimmed V and J ends, which lost 1 base and 0 bases, there was a span of 13 bases. CDR3 amino acids: CASSVRRQDANTGELFF. The CDR3 DNA follows: TGTGCCAGCAGCGTAAGGCGACAAGACGCGAACACCGGGGAGCTGTTTTTT.

The V call is TRBV6-5, the J call TRBJ1-1, with 8 positions matching TRBD1. Germline V gene lookup returns CDR1 MNHEY and CDR2 SVGAGI. This CDR3 region has 14 residues. V lost 6 bases and J lost 0; bases outside the gene matches: 3. This chain's CDR3 is CASRGQALNTEAFF. CDR3 DNA sequence: TGTGCCAGCAGGGGACAGGCACTGAACACTGAAGCTTTCTTT.

V and J are TRBV5-1 and TRBJ2-5; D is ambiguous. The CDR3 covers 12 residues. V lost 0 bases and J lost 6, with 6 bases in between. Germline V gene sequence: CDR1 SGHRS, CDR2 YFSETQ. CDR3 sequence: CASSLAEQTQYF. The CDR3 DNA reads TGCGCCAGCAGCTTGGCCGAACAGACCCAGTACTTC.

V is TRBV19 and J is TRBJ1-1; possibly TRBD1 for D (6 bases). The CDR3 runs 15 residues. Germline values: CDR1 LNHDA, CDR2 SQIVND (reference sequence). The V end was cut by 5 bases, the J end by 1 base, with 14 bases between. In DNA, the CDR3 is TGTGCCAGTAGTGATCCAGGGGCCCCGAACACTGAAGCTTTCTTT. Protein: CASSDPGAPNTEAFF.

This clone has only one observation. The J gene is TRBJ1-2, the V gene TRBV7-2; D is unresolved. Trimming removed 5 bases at V and 2 bases at J, with 12 bases between. The CDR3 is made up of 14 amino acids. Germline assignment: CDR1 SGHTA and CDR2 FQGNSA. The CDR3: CASSPIGMNYGYTF. The CDR3 DNA sequence: TGTGCCAGCAGCCCCATCGGGATGAACTATGGCTACACCTTC. Combining the CDR3 with reference TRBV7-2 and TRBJ1-2 gives the whole variable domain GAGVSQSPSNKVTEKGKDVELRCDPISGHTALYWYRQSLGQGLEFLIYFQGNSAPDKSGLPSDRFSAERTGGSVSTLTIQRTQQEDSAVYLCASSPIGMNYGYTFGSGTRLTVV.

This chain links TRBV5-4 with TRBJ1-5; 8 bases are shared with TRBD1. The CDR3 contains 15 residues. Germline V CDR1 and CDR2: SGHNT, YYREEE (reference sequence). V was pared by 0 bases and J by 4 bases, with 3 bases of the junction left unmatched. The CDR3 loop is CASSLAGGLNQPQHF. CDR3 nucleotides: TGTGCCAGCAGCTTGGCAGGGGGCCTAAATCAGCCCCAGCATTTT.

The V and J genes are TRBV2 and TRBJ1-2, with 8 bases matching TRBD1. V shed 8 bases, J shed 4 bases, and the junction held 6 bases outside the gene matches. The CDR3 has 13 amino acids. The germline V gene encodes CDR1 SNHLY and CDR2 FYNNEI. CDR3 sequence reads: CASGTGTSYGYTF. The DNA for the CDR3 is TGTGCCAGCGGGACAGGCACCTCCTATGGCTACACCTTC.

The chain joins TRBV2 to TRBJ1-1, with no clear D. From germline, CDR1 is SNHLY and CDR2 FYNNEI. Between the trimmed V and J ends, which lost 4 bases and 4 bases, there was a span of 7 bases. The length of the CDR3 is 12 residues. The DNA for the CDR3 is TGTGCCAGCAGTGTAAGAGGCACTGAAGCTTTCTTT. Amino acid sequence: CASSVRGTEAFF.

J is TRBJ1-1 and V is TRBV9; D call uncertain. CDR3 length: 14 residues. From germline, CDR1 is SGDLS and CDR2 YYNGEE. Trimming stripped 0 bases from V and 7 bases from J, with 13 bases between. CDR3 in DNA: TGTGCCAGCAGCGTAGTGGCTAGTGCTAATGAAGCTTTCTTT. Its translation is CASSVVASANEAFF.

The V and J genes are TRBV7-8 and TRBJ2-2; maybe TRBD1 (6 bases). The CDR3 contains 16 residues. CDR1 and CDR2 from the germline V gene are SGHVS and FQNEAQ. Trimming stripped 7 bases from V and 1 base from J, with 16 bases between. The CDR3 region has the DNA TGTGCCAGCACCGTCGCTAGGGACAAGAACACCGGGGAGCTGTTTTTT. It encodes CASTVARDKNTGELFF.

J is TRBJ2-7 and V is TRBV6-1; D may correspond to TRBD1 or TRBD2 (6 bases each). Germline loops: CDR1 MNHNS, CDR2 SASEGT. V was trimmed by 8 bases and J by 2 bases, leaving 19 bases between them. The length of the CDR3 is 15 residues. The CDR3 DNA is TGTGCCAGCGCCGCGGAGGGGGACCCCACCTACGAGCAGTACTTC. Translating it yields CASAAEGDPTYEQYF.